What follows are 7 T cell receptor beta chains derived from one specimen sequenced in a study of blood T cells in healthy people across ages. A sample-barcoded 5' primer and a J-beta primer mix were used in a second PCR of roughly 6 to 12 cycles. TCRdb fed the 5' RACE reads into MiXCR, producing one record per CDR3 protein. The sample lists about 730,000 distinct CDR3 sequences; roughly 47% were seen once. The sequencing input was blood. All receptors come from a woman aged 60-70 years in good health.

This clonotype was counted many times. This sequence joins TRBV2 and TRBJ2-1; 7 nucleotides match TRBD1. In germline, CDR1 is SNHLY, CDR2 FYNNEI. CDR3 length equals 14 residues. Trimming removed 4 bases from V and 7 bases from J; junction bases left unmatched: 7. CDR3 DNA: TGTGCCAGCAGTGGTAAAGGGGGCCGGAATGAGCAGTTCTTC. Its protein is CASSGKGGRNEQFF. The whole variable domain, remainder taken from reference TRBV2 and TRBJ2-1, is EPEVTQTPSHQVTQMGQEVILRCVPISNHLYFYWYRQILGQKVEFLVSFYNNEISEKSEIFDDQFSVERPDGSNFTLKIRSTKLEDSAMYFCASSGKGGRNEQFFGPGTRLTVL.

Remarks on this clonotype: This clone may be a read error of a much larger clone one base away. The CDR3 nucleotides are TGCGCCAGCAGCCAAGAGGTTAACCCCACCCAAGCTTTATTT. Its protein product is CASSQEVNPTQALF. This sequence joins TRBV4-3 and TRBJ1-1; D is unresolved. The CDR3 has 14 amino acids. Germline V lookup: CDR1 LGHNA, CDR2 YSLEER.

The chain employs TRBV27 and TRBJ1-2, with TRBD1 as a possible D gene (5 bases). Trimming cost V 4 bases and J 3 bases, with 15 bases left between them. The CDR3 runs to 15 residues. In germline, CDR1 is MNHEY, CDR2 SMNVEV (reference sequence). The CDR3 loop reads CASSSFGDGHYGYTF. CDR3 coding DNA: TGTGCCAGCAGTTCCTTCGGGGACGGTCACTATGGCTACACCTTC.

This clonotype was counted many times. V gene TRBV7-2 combines with J gene TRBJ2-7, with no clear D. CDR1 SGHTA and CDR2 FQGNSA come from the germline V gene. The CDR3 totals 15 residues. The V end lost 1 base, the J end lost 3 bases, and 13 bases lay between the germline ends. In nucleotides, the CDR3 is TGTGCCAGCAGCTTAGAGGCTGTAGGGATCTACGAGCAGTACTTC. It yields the protein CASSLEAVGIYEQYF.

The chain uses TRBV7-9 and TRBJ2-5, with TRBD1 matching 7 bases. Germline V gene data show CDR1 as SEHNR and CDR2 as FQNEAQ (reference sequence). The CDR3 covers 14 residues. V shed 1 base and J 11 bases; nucleotides not matched to a gene: 10. CDR3 sequence (DNA): TGTGCCAGCAGCTTAGGAGAGGGGGCCTACGGGCAGTACTTC. It yields the protein CASSLGEGAYGQYF.

This clonotype has a handful of counts. This chain connects TRBV5-1 to TRBJ1-1, with a weak D call TRBD1 (5 bases). The CDR3 sequence is 15 residues long. V gave up 1 base and J gave up 5 bases, with 15 bases separating them. Germline-derived CDR1 and CDR2 are SGHRS and YFSETQ. The CDR3 sequence: CASSLTASWGTEAFF. DNA of the CDR3: TGCGCCAGCAGCTTGACGGCGTCTTGGGGGACTGAAGCTTTCTTT.

J is TRBJ2-7 and V is TRBV7-6; 9 bases line up with TRBD2. After removal of 0 bases from V and 0 bases from J, the junction contained 9 bases not matched to a gene. Germline CDR1 reads SGHVS; CDR2 reads FNYEAQ. The CDR3 is 18 residues long. Here the CDR3 DNA reads TGTGCCAGCAGCTTAGCCGTGTCTAGCGGGGCCACCTCCTACGAGCAGTACTTC. Its protein product is CASSLAVSSGATSYEQYF.